This T cell receptor beta chain was recorded in a study of T cell repertoires in cytomegalovirus infection. Study-level information: It can be stated that public TCR beta signatures indicated CMV infection as well as a matching HLA type.

To note about this clonotype: Its antigen remains unidentified.

Trimming cost V 6 bases and J 5 bases, with 19 bases left between them. CDR1 MNHEY and CDR2 SVGEGT come from the germline V gene. The CDR3 sequence is 15 residues long. TCRdb redid the calling of the reads with MiXCR, one entry per CDR3 protein. The sample gives about 160,000 distinct CDR3 sequences, less than 25% of which show up once; 20% to 30% is in the top ten. The sequenced sample was CD8+ T cells from cultured PBMCs, obtained from culture after CMV antigen stimulation. This receptor was obtained from a human donor in good health (CMV status not recorded). Some clones in this sample may be carry-over from other donors' samples. This rearrangement joins TRBV6-2 or TRBV6-3 to TRBJ1-1; tentatively, D is TRBD1 (5 bases). CDR3 bases: TGTGCCAGCAGCCTCCGCGACAGCAGAACAACTGAAGCTTTCTTT. Translated: CASSLRDSRTTEAFF.